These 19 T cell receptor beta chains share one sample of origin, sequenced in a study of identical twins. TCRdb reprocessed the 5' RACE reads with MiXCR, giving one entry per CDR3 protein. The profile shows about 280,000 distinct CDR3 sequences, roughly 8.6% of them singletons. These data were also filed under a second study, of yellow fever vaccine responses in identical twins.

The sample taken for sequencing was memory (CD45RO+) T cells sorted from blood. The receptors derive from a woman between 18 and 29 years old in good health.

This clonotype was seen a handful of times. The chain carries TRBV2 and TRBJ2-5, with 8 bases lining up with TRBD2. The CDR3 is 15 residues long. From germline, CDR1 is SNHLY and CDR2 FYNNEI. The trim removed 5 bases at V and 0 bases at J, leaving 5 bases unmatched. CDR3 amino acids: CASSRGGLYQETQYF. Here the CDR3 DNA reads TGTGCCAGCAGTCGGGGGGGCCTCTACCAAGAGACCCAGTACTTC.

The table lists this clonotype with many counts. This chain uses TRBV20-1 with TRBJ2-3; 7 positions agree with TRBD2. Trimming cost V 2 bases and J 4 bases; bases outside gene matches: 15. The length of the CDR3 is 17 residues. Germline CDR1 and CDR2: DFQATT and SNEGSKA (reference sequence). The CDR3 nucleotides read TGCAGTGCTAGACAACCTTATGGCGGGAGCCCCGCAGATACGCAGTATTTT. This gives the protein CSARQPYGGSPADTQYF.

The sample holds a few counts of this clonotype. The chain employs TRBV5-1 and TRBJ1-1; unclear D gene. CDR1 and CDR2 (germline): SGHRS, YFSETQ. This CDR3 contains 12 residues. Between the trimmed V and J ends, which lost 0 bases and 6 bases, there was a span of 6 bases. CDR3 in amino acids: CASSLEGSEAFF. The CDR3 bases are TGCGCCAGCAGCTTGGAGGGATCTGAAGCTTTCTTT.

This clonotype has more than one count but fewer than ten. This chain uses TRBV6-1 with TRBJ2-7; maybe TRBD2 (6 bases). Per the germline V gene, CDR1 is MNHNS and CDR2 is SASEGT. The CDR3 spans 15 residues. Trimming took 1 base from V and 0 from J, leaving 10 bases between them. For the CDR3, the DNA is TGTGCCAGCAGTGAAGAGGACGGGAGCTCCTACGAGCAGTACTTC. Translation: CASSEEDGSSYEQYF.

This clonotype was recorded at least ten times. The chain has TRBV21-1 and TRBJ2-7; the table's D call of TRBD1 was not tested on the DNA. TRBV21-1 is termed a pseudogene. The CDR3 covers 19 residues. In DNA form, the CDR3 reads TGTGCCAGCGACCCCTTGGGCAGGGGGCAGAGCGCGAGCTCCTACGAGCAGTACTTC. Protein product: CASDPLGRGQSASSYEQYF.

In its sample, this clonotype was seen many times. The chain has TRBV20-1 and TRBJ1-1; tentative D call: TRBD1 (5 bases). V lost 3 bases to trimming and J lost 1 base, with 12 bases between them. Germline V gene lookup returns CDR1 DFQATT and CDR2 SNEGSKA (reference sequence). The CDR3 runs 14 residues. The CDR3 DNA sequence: TGCAGTGCTAGGGGGACGGGGTGGAACACTGAAGCTTTCTTT. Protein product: CSARGTGWNTEAFF.

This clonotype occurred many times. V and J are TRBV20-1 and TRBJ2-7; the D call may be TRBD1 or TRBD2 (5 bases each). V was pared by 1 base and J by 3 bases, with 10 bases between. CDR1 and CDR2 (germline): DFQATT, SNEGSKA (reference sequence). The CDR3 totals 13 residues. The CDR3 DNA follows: TGCAGTGCTAGAGGGGACGGAGACTACGAGCAGTACGTC. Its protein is CSARGDGDYEQYV.

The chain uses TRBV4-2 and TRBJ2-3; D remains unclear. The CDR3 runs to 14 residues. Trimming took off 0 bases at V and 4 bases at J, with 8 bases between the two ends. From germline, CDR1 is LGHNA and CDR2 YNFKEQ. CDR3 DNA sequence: TGTGCCAGCAGCCAAGATCCCCAGGCAGATACGCAGTATTTT. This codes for CASSQDPQADTQYF.

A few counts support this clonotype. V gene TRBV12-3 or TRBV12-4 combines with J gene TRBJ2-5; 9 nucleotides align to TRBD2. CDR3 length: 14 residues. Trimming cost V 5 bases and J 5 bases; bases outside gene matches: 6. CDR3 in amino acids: CASSNSGRGETQYF. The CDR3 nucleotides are TGTGCCAGCAGTAATAGCGGGAGAGGGGAGACCCAGTACTTC.

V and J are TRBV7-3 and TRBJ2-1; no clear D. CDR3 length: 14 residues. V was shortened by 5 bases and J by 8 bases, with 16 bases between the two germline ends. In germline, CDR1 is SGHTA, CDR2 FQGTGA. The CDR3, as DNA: TGTGCCAGCAGCCAAGGTCCGGAGAAATATGAGCAGTTCTTC. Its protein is CASSQGPEKYEQFF. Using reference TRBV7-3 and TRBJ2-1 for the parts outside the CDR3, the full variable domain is GAGVSQTPSNKVTEKGKYVELRCDPISGHTALYWYRQSLGQGPEFLIYFQGTGAADDSGLPNDRFFAVRPEGSVSTLKIQRTERGDSAVYLCASSQGPEKYEQFFGPGTRLTVL.

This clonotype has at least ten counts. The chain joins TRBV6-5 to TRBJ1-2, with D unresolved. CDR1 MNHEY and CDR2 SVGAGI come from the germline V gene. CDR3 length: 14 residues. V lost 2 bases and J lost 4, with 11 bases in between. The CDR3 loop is CASSYKGIGYGYTF. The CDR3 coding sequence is TGTGCCAGCAGTTACAAAGGGATAGGCTATGGCTACACCTTC.

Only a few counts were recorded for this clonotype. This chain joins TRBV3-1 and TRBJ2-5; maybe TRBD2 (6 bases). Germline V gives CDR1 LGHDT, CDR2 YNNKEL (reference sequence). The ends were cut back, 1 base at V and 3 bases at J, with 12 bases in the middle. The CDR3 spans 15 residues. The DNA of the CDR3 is TGTGCCAGCAGCCAAGTCATCGGGAGTAAAGAGACCCAGTACTTC. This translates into CASSQVIGSKETQYF.

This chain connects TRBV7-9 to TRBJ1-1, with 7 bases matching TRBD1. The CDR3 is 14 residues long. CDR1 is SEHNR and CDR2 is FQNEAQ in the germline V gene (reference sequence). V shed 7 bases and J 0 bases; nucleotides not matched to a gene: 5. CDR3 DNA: TGTGCCAGCACCGACAGGGCTTTGAACACTGAAGCTTTCTTT. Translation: CASTDRALNTEAFF.

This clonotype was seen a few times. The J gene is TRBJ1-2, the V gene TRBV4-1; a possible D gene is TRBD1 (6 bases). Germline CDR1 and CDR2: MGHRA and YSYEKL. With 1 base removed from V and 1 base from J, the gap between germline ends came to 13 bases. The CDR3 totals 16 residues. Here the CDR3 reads CASSQGPTGDNYGYTF. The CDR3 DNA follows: TGCGCCAGCAGCCAAGGCCCGACAGGAGATAACTATGGCTACACCTTC.

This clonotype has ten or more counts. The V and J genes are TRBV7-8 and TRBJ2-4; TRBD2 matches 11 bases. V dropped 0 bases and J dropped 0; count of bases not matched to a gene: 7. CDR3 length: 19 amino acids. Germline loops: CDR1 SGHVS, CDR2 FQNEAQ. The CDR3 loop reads CASSLAFSGGGEAKNIQYF. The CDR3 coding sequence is TGTGCCAGCAGCTTAGCTTTTAGCGGGGGGGGGGAAGCCAAAAACATTCAGTACTTC.

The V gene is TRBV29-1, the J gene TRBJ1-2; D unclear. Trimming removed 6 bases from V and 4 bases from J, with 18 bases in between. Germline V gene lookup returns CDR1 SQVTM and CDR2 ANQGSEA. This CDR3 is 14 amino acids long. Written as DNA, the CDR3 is TGCAGCGTGACGGGCCTCGGGTACGGCTATGGCTACACCTTC. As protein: CSVTGLGYGYGYTF.

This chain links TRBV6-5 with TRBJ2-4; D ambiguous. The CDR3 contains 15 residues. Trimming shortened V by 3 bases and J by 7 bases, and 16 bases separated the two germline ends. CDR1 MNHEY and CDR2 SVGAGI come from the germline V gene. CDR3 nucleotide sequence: TGTGCCAGCAGTTATGTCGGTGGAAGAGTGAACATTCAGTACTTC. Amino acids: CASSYVGGRVNIQYF.

The CDR3 protein is CASSVGVSGANVLTF. CDR3 coding DNA: TGTGCCAGCAGCGTAGGGGTCTCTGGGGCCAACGTCCTGACTTTC. The chain joins TRBV9 to TRBJ2-6; no clear D gene. Deletions cut 0 bases from V and 0 bases from J, with 4 bases between. The CDR3 runs to 15 residues. Germline loops: CDR1 SGDLS, CDR2 YYNGEE.

The CDR3 coding sequence is TGTGCCAGCAGCTCCCTCCAGGGGAATGAGCAGTTCTTC. Translation gives CASSSLQGNEQFF. V and J are TRBV7-3 and TRBJ2-1; the D gene is possibly TRBD1 (6 bases). The CDR3 has 13 residues. Trimming stripped 4 bases from V and 7 bases from J, with 11 bases between. Germline V lookup: CDR1 SGHTA, CDR2 FQGTGA.